This T cell receptor beta chain is from a study of T-cell reconstitution after alpha-beta-depleted transplantation in children. Unique molecular identifiers were used to barcode this TCRbeta library. TCRdb fed the PCR reads into MiXCR, producing one record per CDR3 protein. The table has approximately 210,000 distinct CDR3 sequences, about 14% seen once. This clonotype was detected many times. Losses at the gene ends were 4 bases for V and 9 bases for J; bases not matched to a gene: 7. The CDR3 runs 13 residues. Looked up from germline, CDR1 is SGHRS and CDR2 is YFSETQ. The material sequenced was PBMCs from the stem cell graft donor, taken from the stem cell graft. This receptor was obtained from a human donor who donated a stem cell graft to a child with acute lymphoblastic leukemia. The rearrangement links TRBV5-1 to TRBJ2-3; 8 bases fit TRBD2. For the CDR3, the DNA is TGCGCCAGCAGCGTAGCGGGATATGACACGCAGTATTTT. It codes for CASSVAGYDTQYF.